This T cell receptor beta chain comes out of a study of T cell changes during pregnancy in multiple sclerosis. Deletions cut 5 bases from V and 2 bases from J, with 18 bases between. The CDR3 runs 16 residues. Germline values: CDR1 SGHTA, CDR2 FQGNSA. Sequencing was performed with immunoSEQ multiplex PCR; in TCRdb, only in-frame clones are kept and a portion is missing. The sample lists tens of thousands of clones, 75% to 95% seen once, with nearly 2% in the top ten. The receptor comes from a female donor in good health, enrolled as a control in a pregnancy study. Sequencing used CD4+ T cells from peripheral blood mononuclear cells, obtained after pregnancy. The V gene is TRBV7-2, the J gene TRBJ1-2; D might be TRBD1 (6 bases). The DNA for the CDR3 is TGTGCCAGCAGCCCGGCCGGGGGGCCATCCAACTATGGCTACACCTTC. Its translation is CASSPAGGPSNYGYTF.